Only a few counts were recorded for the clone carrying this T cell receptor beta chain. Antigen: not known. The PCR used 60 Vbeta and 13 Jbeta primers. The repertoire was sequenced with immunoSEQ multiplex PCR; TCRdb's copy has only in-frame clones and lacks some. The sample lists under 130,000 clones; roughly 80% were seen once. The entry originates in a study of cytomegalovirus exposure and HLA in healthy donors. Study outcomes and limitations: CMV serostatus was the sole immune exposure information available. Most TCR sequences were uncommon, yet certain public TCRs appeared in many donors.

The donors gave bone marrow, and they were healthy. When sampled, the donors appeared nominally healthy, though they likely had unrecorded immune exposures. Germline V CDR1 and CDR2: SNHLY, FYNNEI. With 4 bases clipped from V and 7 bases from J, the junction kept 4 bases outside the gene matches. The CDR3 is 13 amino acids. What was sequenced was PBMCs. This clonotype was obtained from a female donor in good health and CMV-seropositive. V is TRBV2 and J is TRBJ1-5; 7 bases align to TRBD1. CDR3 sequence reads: CASSGQGQQPQHF. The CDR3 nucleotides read TGTGCCAGCAGTGGACAGGGCCAACAGCCCCAGCATTTT.